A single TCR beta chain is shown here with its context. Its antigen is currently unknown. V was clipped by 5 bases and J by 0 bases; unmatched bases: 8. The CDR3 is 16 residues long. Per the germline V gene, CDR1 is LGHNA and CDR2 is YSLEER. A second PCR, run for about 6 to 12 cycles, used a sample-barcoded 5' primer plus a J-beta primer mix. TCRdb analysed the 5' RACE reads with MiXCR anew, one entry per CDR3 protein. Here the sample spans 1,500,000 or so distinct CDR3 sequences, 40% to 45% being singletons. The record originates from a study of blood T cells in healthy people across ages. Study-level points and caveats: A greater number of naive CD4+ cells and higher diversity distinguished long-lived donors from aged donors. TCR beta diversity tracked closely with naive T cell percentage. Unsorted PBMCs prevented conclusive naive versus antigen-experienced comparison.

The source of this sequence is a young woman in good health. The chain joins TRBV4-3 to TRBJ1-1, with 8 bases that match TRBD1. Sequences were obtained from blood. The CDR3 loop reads CASSAGTGSMNTEAFF. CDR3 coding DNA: TGCGCCAGCAGCGCCGGGACAGGAAGTATGAACACTGAAGCTTTCTTT.